Listed here is a single T cell receptor beta chain. Sequencing used immunoSEQ multiplex PCR; TCRdb keeps in-frame clones, though not all of them. In the table there are around 70,000 clones, 84% of which are singletons. Germline V lookup: CDR1 MDHEN, CDR2 SYDVKM. The ends were cut back, 8 bases at V and 8 bases at J, with 12 bases in the middle. The length of the CDR3 is 12 residues. This entry is derived from a study of OX40 agonist ivuxolimab in advanced cancers. The sequence derives from an adult with an advanced solid tumor such as melanoma, head and neck, liver or kidney cancer. The chain carries TRBV28 and TRBJ1-4; tentatively, D is TRBD1 (5 bases). Sequences were derived from CD4+ or CD8+ T cells sorted from blood, sampled in a trial of the OX40 agonist ivuxolimab. The CDR3 region is CASRRGAEKLFF. The CDR3 coding sequence is TGTGCCAGCCGAAGGGGTGCGGAAAAACTGTTTTTT. Full variable domain (missing parts from reference TRBV28 and TRBJ1-4): DVKVTQSSRYLVKRTGEKVFLECVQDMDHENMFWYRQDPGLGLRLIYFSYDVKMKEKGDIPEGYSVSREKKERFSLILESASTNQTSMYLCASRRGAEKLFFGSGTQLSVL.